The 32 T cell receptor beta chains given below trace back to one sample, sequenced in a study of cytomegalovirus exposure and HLA in healthy donors. The method was immunoSEQ multiplex PCR; TCRdb's version includes in-frame clones alone and lacks a portion of them. This sample has fewer than 150,000 clones, with 88% found just once. The sample consisted of PBMCs. The receptors derive from a woman under 30 in good health and CMV-seropositive.

The count of this clone is one. V is TRBV6-5 and J is TRBJ1-1; D is perhaps TRBD1 (6 bases). With 6 bases removed from V and 3 bases from J, the gap between germline ends came to 14 bases. The V gene's germline CDR1 is MNHEY and CDR2 SVGAGI. CDR3 length: 14 residues. The DNA of the CDR3 is TGTGCCAGCAGGCACCCAGGGGAGTACACTGAAGCTTTCTTT. This sequence encodes CASRHPGEYTEAFF.

The rearrangement joins TRBV6-1 to TRBJ2-1; 8 bases are shared with TRBD1. V dropped 5 bases and J dropped 6; count of bases not matched to a gene: 9. This CDR3 is 15 amino acids long. Germline V CDR1 and CDR2: MNHNS, SASEGT. For the CDR3, the DNA is TGTGCCAGCAGTCTAGGCCGGGACAGGAGCAATGAGCAGTTCTTC. This sequence encodes CASSLGRDRSNEQFF.

This chain links TRBV4-2 with TRBJ2-7; 8 bases map to TRBD1. Unmatched junction bases numbered 12, after V lost 2 bases and J lost 3 bases. Germline V gives CDR1 LGHNA, CDR2 YNFKEQ. This CDR3 has 17 amino acids. CDR3 sequence (DNA): TGTGCCAGCAGCCAACCCTCGGACAGGGTACCACACTACGAGCAGTACTTC. Protein sequence: CASSQPSDRVPHYEQYF.

V gene TRBV11-2 combines with J gene TRBJ1-2; D unclear. The CDR3 has 11 residues. Germline V gene data show CDR1 as SGHAT and CDR2 as FQNNGV. V lost 4 bases and J 4 bases, leaving 4 bases between the germline ends. CDR3 DNA: TGTGCCAGCAGCTGGGCCTATGGCTACACCTTC. It codes for CASSWAYGYTF.

V and J are TRBV6-5 and TRBJ1-1, with a weak D call TRBD1 (5 bases). The CDR3 sequence is 14 residues long. With 0 bases removed from V and 3 bases from J, the gap between germline ends came to 8 bases. Germline V gives CDR1 MNHEY, CDR2 SVGAGI. CDR3 nucleotide sequence: TGTGCCAGCAGTTACTCGATAGGGGACACTGAAGCTTTCTTT. This translates into CASSYSIGDTEAFF.

CDR3 sequence (DNA): TGTGCCAGCAGCAGAGGGACTAGCGCCACCGGGGAGCTGTTTTTT. Its protein product is CASSRGTSATGELFF. The chain is built from TRBV7-6 and TRBJ2-2; 10 nucleotides line up with TRBD2. The CDR3 consists of 15 residues. The V gene end was trimmed by 5 bases and the J gene end by 4 bases; junction bases not matched to a gene: 4. Germline assignment: CDR1 SGHVS and CDR2 FNYEAQ.

This chain joins TRBV7-8 and TRBJ2-4; D is possibly TRBD1 (6 bases). The germline V gene encodes CDR1 SGHVS and CDR2 FQNEAQ. This CDR3 is 15 amino acids long. The V and J ends lost 5 bases and 3 bases respectively, with 14 bases between them. As DNA, the CDR3 is TGTGCCAGCAGCGATACAGGGTCCGTCAAAAACATTCAGTACTTC. Encoded protein: CASSDTGSVKNIQYF.

The V call is TRBV27, the J call TRBJ1-2; 10 nucleotides line up with TRBD1. CDR1 and CDR2 from the germline V gene are MNHEY and SMNVEV (reference sequence). CDR3 length equals 17 residues. Germline trimming cut 2 bases from V and 5 bases from J; bases unmatched to any gene: 11. CDR3 loop: CASSLMRTGGTRYGYTF. The CDR3 nucleotides read TGTGCCAGCAGTTTAATGCGGACAGGGGGGACACGATATGGCTACACCTTC.

This sequence joins TRBV13 and TRBJ2-1; 13 bases fit TRBD2. Germline V CDR1 and CDR2: PRHDT, FYEKMQ (reference sequence). V shed 3 bases and J 6 bases; nucleotides not matched to a gene: 11. The CDR3 covers 18 residues. Here the CDR3 reads CASSFSPGLAGAGNEQFF. DNA of the CDR3: TGTGCCAGCAGCTTTAGCCCCGGACTAGCGGGAGCCGGCAATGAGCAGTTCTTC.

The rearrangement uses TRBV11-2 and TRBJ2-2, with D possibly TRBD1 on 6 matching bases. The V gene's germline CDR1 is SGHAT and CDR2 FQNNGV. V was pared by 7 bases and J by 4 bases, with 13 bases between. The CDR3 totals 14 residues. CDR3 nucleotide sequence: TGTGCCAGCACCAAACAGGGCCCCACCGGGGAGCTGTTTTTT. Translating gives CASTKQGPTGELFF.

The chain uses TRBV28 and TRBJ1-1; no clear D gene. Germline CDR1 MDHEN, CDR2 SYDVKM. Trimming left V 8 bases short and J 6 bases short, with 16 bases between. CDR3 length: 13 residues. This CDR3 is CASRLYSPAEAFF. In DNA, the CDR3 is TGTGCCAGCCGATTATACAGCCCCGCTGAAGCTTTCTTT.

CDR3 DNA sequence: TGCGCCAGCAGCTTGTTCAGGGCGGGAGGCCCGAGCTCCTACAATGAGCAGTTCTTC. This sequence encodes CASSLFRAGGPSSYNEQFF. The rearrangement uses TRBV5-1 and TRBJ2-1; 8 nucleotides align to TRBD2. The length of the CDR3 is 19 residues. The germline CDR1 and CDR2 sequences are SGHRS and YFSETQ. V lost 1 base and J lost 0; bases outside the gene matches: 12.

The V and J genes are TRBV5-1 and TRBJ2-7; TRBD2 agrees at 10 bases. The V gene's germline CDR1 is SGHRS and CDR2 YFSETQ. Trimming at V came to 7 bases and at J to 1 base, leaving 8 bases not matched to a gene. The CDR3 contains 15 residues. CDR3 in DNA: TGCGCCAGCCGCGAGACACTAGCGGGGTCCTACGAGCAGTACTTC. Translating gives CASRETLAGSYEQYF.

This clone was counted a few times. The genes are TRBV5-1 and TRBJ1-6, with unresolved D. The CDR3 length is 15 residues. Trimming cost V 0 bases and J 0 bases, with 4 bases left between them. Germline V gene data show CDR1 as SGHRS and CDR2 as YFSETQ. This chain's CDR3 is CASSLASSYNSPLHF. CDR3 coding DNA: TGCGCCAGCAGCTTGGCGAGCTCCTATAATTCACCCCTCCACTTT. The variable domain in full, with the rest retrieved from reference TRBV5-1 and TRBJ1-6, is KAGVTQTPRYLIKTRGQQVTLSCSPISGHRSVSWYQQTPGQGLQFLFEYFSETQRNKGNFPGRFSGRQFSNSRSEMNVSTLELGDSALYLCASSLASSYNSPLHFGNGTRLTVT.

The rearrangement joins TRBV7-2 to TRBJ1-2; D gene uncertain. The CDR3 runs 15 residues. V gave up 5 bases and J gave up 0 bases, with 13 bases separating them. Germline V gene data show CDR1 as SGHTA and CDR2 as FQGNSA. The CDR3 coding sequence is TGTGCCAGCAGCCCCCAGTTTCCGTCTAACTATGGCTACACCTTC. This sequence encodes CASSPQFPSNYGYTF.

The chain combines TRBV6-5 with TRBJ2-7; TRBD2 is a possible D gene (5 bases). Deletions cut 0 bases from V and 12 bases from J, with 12 bases between. The CDR3 totals 12 residues. Germline CDR1 is MNHEY and CDR2 is SVGAGI. CDR3 in DNA: TGTGCCAGCAGTTACTCACGAGGGATCCTGTACTTC. Translating gives CASSYSRGILYF.

V usage is TRBV29-1 and J usage is TRBJ1-1, with 7 positions matching TRBD1. The CDR3 loop spans 13 amino acids. Germline CDR1 reads SQVTM; CDR2 reads ANQGSEA. With 7 bases clipped from V and 1 base from J, the junction kept 6 bases outside the gene matches. For the CDR3, the DNA is TGCAGCGGGACCGGGACAGCGAACACTGAAGCTTTCTTT. Translating it yields CSGTGTANTEAFF.

The gene calls are TRBV7-6 and TRBJ2-7, with a weak D call TRBD1 (5 bases). This CDR3 has 14 residues. Germline V gene data show CDR1 as SGHVS and CDR2 as FNYEAQ. V was trimmed by 5 bases and J by 5 bases, leaving 16 bases between them. CDR3 residues: CASSSRDSGDEQYF. DNA for the CDR3: TGTGCCAGCAGCAGCCGAGACAGTGGAGACGAGCAGTACTTC.

The chain uses TRBV6-1 and TRBJ2-7; TRBD1 aligns across 9 bases. CDR3 length: 14 amino acids. CDR1 is MNHNS and CDR2 is SASEGT in the germline V gene. Losses at the gene ends were 3 bases for V and 9 bases for J; bases not matched to a gene: 9. The CDR3 loop is CASSEDRGAFGQYF. The CDR3 DNA follows: TGTGCCAGCAGTGAGGACAGGGGAGCTTTCGGGCAGTACTTC.

The chain employs TRBV7-2 and TRBJ1-1; D is uncertain. The CDR3 has 13 residues. Between the trimmed V and J ends, which lost 4 bases and 5 bases, there was a span of 11 bases. CDR1 is SGHTA, CDR2 FQGNSA, per germline. CDR3 region: CASSSSVFTEAFF. In DNA, the CDR3 is TGTGCCAGCAGCTCCTCGGTTTTTACTGAAGCTTTCTTT. The full variable domain, with the rest looked up from reference TRBV7-2 and TRBJ1-1, is GAGVSQSPSNKVTEKGKDVELRCDPISGHTALYWYRQSLGQGLEFLIYFQGNSAPDKSGLPSDRFSAERTGGSVSTLTIQRTQQEDSAVYLCASSSSVFTEAFFGQGTRLTVV.

The chain recombines TRBV4-1 with TRBJ2-1; maybe TRBD2 (6 bases). Trimming removed 4 bases at V and 7 bases at J, with 14 bases between. Germline V gene data show CDR1 as MGHRA and CDR2 as YSYEKL. CDR3 length: 14 residues. In DNA, the CDR3 is TGCGCCAGCAGCCGACGGACTGGGGGGAATGAGCAGTTCTTC. Its protein product is CASSRRTGGNEQFF.

The CDR3, as DNA: TGTGCCAGCAGTGAAGTGGGGGCCAATGGCTACACCTTC. Its translation is CASSEVGANGYTF. The chain has TRBV6-1 and TRBJ1-2; possible D gene TRBD1, 6 bases. The CDR3 runs 13 residues. Germline V gene lookup returns CDR1 MNHNS and CDR2 SASEGT. V was pared by 1 base and J by 6 bases, with 9 bases between.

This clone has only one observation. The chain carries TRBV27 and TRBJ1-1, with no clear D. The CDR3 contains 14 residues. CDR1 and CDR2 from the germline V gene are MNHEY and SMNVEV (reference sequence). With 2 bases removed from V and 0 bases from J, the gap between germline ends came to 7 bases. The CDR3 nucleotides read TGTGCCAGCAGTTTACAGAACATGAACACTGAAGCTTTCTTT. Translated, it gives CASSLQNMNTEAFF.

The gene calls are TRBV5-6 and TRBJ2-7; possibly TRBD1 for D (6 bases). Germline V lookup: CDR1 SGHDT, CDR2 YYEEEE. The V and J ends lost 4 bases and 4 bases respectively, with 21 bases between them. This CDR3 is 16 amino acids long. The CDR3 spells CASSPLDSQGSYEQYF. Written as DNA, the CDR3 is TGTGCCAGCAGCCCCTTGGACAGTCAAGGGAGTTACGAGCAGTACTTC. The variable domain in full, with the rest retrieved from reference TRBV5-6 and TRBJ2-7, is DAGVTQSPTHLIKTRGQQVTLRCSPKSGHDTVSWYQQALGQGPQFIFQYYEEEERQRGNFPDRFSGHQFPNYSSELNVNALLLGDSALYLCASSPLDSQGSYEQYFGPGTRLTVT.

The genes are TRBV2 and TRBJ1-5; 10 bases align to TRBD1. CDR3 size: 15 residues. Germline CDR1 and CDR2: SNHLY and FYNNEI. V trimming: 10 bases; J trimming: 6 bases; junction bases outside the gene matches: 12. In DNA form, the CDR3 reads TGTGCCACCAATCAAACGACAGGGGGCGTTCAGCCCCAGCATTTT. Encoded protein: CATNQTTGGVQPQHF.

This chain links TRBV13 with TRBJ2-1; 10 bases align to TRBD2. The junction had 5 bases not matched to a gene; V was cut back by 5 bases and J by 4 bases. This CDR3 region has 15 residues. Germline V lookup: CDR1 PRHDT, CDR2 FYEKMQ (reference sequence). CDR3 in DNA: TGTGCCAGCAGCCGCGGGACTAGCGAGTACAATGAGCAGTTCTTC. The encoded protein is CASSRGTSEYNEQFF.

This clone was counted once. V is TRBV13 and J is TRBJ2-7; D is undetermined. Trimming took 2 bases from V and 3 from J, leaving 11 bases between them. The germline V gene has CDR1 PRHDT and CDR2 FYEKMQ (reference sequence). CDR3 size: 14 residues. Here the CDR3 reads CASSLKLAGYEQYF. The CDR3 nucleotides read TGTGCCAGCAGCTTAAAACTCGCAGGCTACGAGCAGTACTTC.

This clone came up once. DNA of the CDR3: TGTGCCAGCGGCCCCCGCCTCACAACAGGGGGCAGTGGCTACACCTTC. This gives the protein CASGPRLTTGGSGYTF. V gene TRBV11-2 combines with J gene TRBJ1-2, with TRBD1 identical over 9 bases. Germline trimming cut 8 bases from V and 7 bases from J; bases unmatched to any gene: 17. Germline values: CDR1 SGHAT, CDR2 FQNNGV. This CDR3 is built from 16 residues.

The J gene is TRBJ1-3, the V gene TRBV11-2; D remains unclear. V lost 6 bases and J lost 0, with 18 bases in between. The V gene's germline CDR1 is SGHAT and CDR2 FQNNGV. This CDR3 is built from 17 residues. The CDR3 is CASSSRPPSDSGNTIYF. In DNA, the CDR3 is TGTGCCAGCAGTTCCCGTCCCCCGAGTGACTCTGGAAACACCATATATTTT.

The chain recombines TRBV5-8 with TRBJ1-4, with D possibly TRBD1 on 6 matching bases. Per germline, CDR1 SGHTS and CDR2 YDEGEE. CDR3 length: 15 residues. The CDR3 region is CPPRVACQGSEKLFF. As DNA, the CDR3 is TGTCCACCCAGAGTCGCGTGTCAGGGGAGTGAAAAACTGTTTTTT.

The V call is TRBV28, the J call TRBJ1-2; tentative D call: TRBD1 (6 bases). The CDR3 is made up of 16 amino acids. The germline V gene encodes CDR1 MDHEN and CDR2 SYDVKM. V lost 3 bases and J lost 0, with 14 bases in between. CDR3 bases: TGTGCCAGCAGTTTGCAGGGGATATACACTAACTATGGCTACACCTTC. Translated: CASSLQGIYTNYGYTF.

The genes are TRBV7-3 and TRBJ2-1; possible D gene TRBD1, 5 bases. Germline V gene sequence: CDR1 SGHTA, CDR2 FQGTGA. V was trimmed by 0 bases and J by 0 bases, leaving 6 bases between them. The CDR3 runs to 15 residues. The CDR3 DNA reads TGTGCCAGCAGCTTAACGACAGACTCCTACAATGAGCAGTTCTTC. Translation: CASSLTTDSYNEQFF.